This entry describes one TCR beta chain. The antigen is undetermined. This record comes from a study of T cell responses to AZD1222 COVID-19 vaccine. The study, taken as a whole, reports: Donors were largely white British and mainly female; clonal diversity was possibly underestimated.

The V segment lost 6 bases and the J segment 6 bases; nucleotides outside the gene matches: 3. There are 14 residues in the CDR3. Germline V lookup: CDR1 SGHTA, CDR2 FQGTGA. Data came from immunoSEQ multiplex PCR; TCRdb stores just in-frame clones and leaves some out. The sample lists around 250,000 clones; 80% to 95% were seen once. The sample was peripheral blood, taken on day 0 of AZD1222 vaccination. This clonotype was obtained from an adult in good health. The V call is TRBV7-3, the J call TRBJ2-2, with 11 bases matching TRBD2. Here the CDR3 DNA reads TGTGCCAGCAGATTTAGCGGGAGGGCCGGGGAGCTGTTTTTT. It specifies CASRFSGRAGELFF.